Listed here are 25 T cell receptor beta chains from one sample, sequenced in a study of shared clonotypes between healthy human individuals. Clones were sequenced by immunoSEQ multiplex PCR, and TCRdb holds only the in-frame ones, with some missing. Of 2 million to 2.5 million clones listed, around 95% are singletons. Sample: naive CD4+ T cells sorted from blood. The subset: CD45RA+ positively selected. Source of these receptors: a man between 18 and 35 years old in good health.

The gene calls are TRBV29-1 and TRBJ2-1; 8 bases are a match to TRBD1. The trim removed 7 bases at V and 4 bases at J, leaving 12 bases unmatched. This CDR3 is built from 15 residues. From germline, CDR1 is SQVTM and CDR2 ANQGSEA. The DNA for the CDR3 is TGCAGCGCTCGGGACAGGTGGGCTGGGTACAATGAGCAGTTCTTC. It yields the protein CSARDRWAGYNEQFF.

V gene TRBV29-1 combines with J gene TRBJ2-2; the match to TRBD2 covers 7 bases. The CDR3 spans 15 residues. After removal of 3 bases from V and 5 bases from J, the junction contained 9 bases not matched to a gene. Germline V lookup: CDR1 SQVTM, CDR2 ANQGSEA. The CDR3 sequence: CSVDGLGGGTGELFF. For the CDR3, the DNA is TGCAGCGTTGATGGTCTGGGCGGGGGTACCGGGGAGCTGTTTTTT.

V and J are TRBV28 and TRBJ2-1; 7 bases are shared with TRBD1. The CDR3 has 17 amino acids. The germline gives CDR1 MDHEN, CDR2 SYDVKM. Trimming took 6 bases from V and 0 from J; bases not matched to a gene: 11. The CDR3 DNA follows: TGTGCCAGCAGCCGCCTGAGGGGGCGAAGCTCCTACAATGAGCAGTTCTTC. Amino acids: CASSRLRGRSSYNEQFF. The full variable domain, with the rest looked up from reference TRBV28 and TRBJ2-1, is DVKVTQSSRYLVKRTGEKVFLECVQDMDHENMFWYRQDPGLGLRLIYFSYDVKMKEKGDIPEGYSVSREKKERFSLILESASTNQTSMYLCASSRLRGRSSYNEQFFGPGTRLTVL.

The rearrangement links TRBV4-2 to TRBJ1-2; TRBD1 matches 7 bases. The V segment lost 0 bases and the J segment 4 bases; nucleotides outside the gene matches: 5. This CDR3 spans 15 amino acids. Germline values: CDR1 LGHNA, CDR2 YNFKEQ. Written as DNA, the CDR3 is TGTGCCAGCAGCCAAGATGGACAGGCTCTCTATGGCTACACCTTC. It yields the protein CASSQDGQALYGYTF.

CDR3 coding DNA: TGTGCCAGCAGCTTGGCGGACAGGGTCACCGGGGAGCTGTTTTTT. Translating gives CASSLADRVTGELFF. The chain recombines TRBV5-8 with TRBJ2-2, with 8 nucleotides matching TRBD1. The CDR3 loop spans 15 amino acids. Trimming cost V 0 bases and J 4 bases; bases outside gene matches: 2. CDR1 is SGHTS and CDR2 is YDEGEE in the germline V gene.

The V call is TRBV6-6, the J call TRBJ2-2; 11 bases line up with TRBD2. In germline, CDR1 is MNHNY, CDR2 SVGAGI (reference sequence). This CDR3 contains 14 residues. Trimming took 8 bases from V and 1 from J; bases not matched to a gene: 0. CDR3 sequence: CASLAGGNTGELFF. The CDR3 nucleotides read TGTGCCAGCCTAGCGGGGGGGAACACCGGGGAGCTGTTTTTT.

V usage is TRBV9 and J usage is TRBJ2-2; 8 bases match TRBD2. Per germline, CDR1 SGDLS and CDR2 YYNGEE. Trimming at V came to 3 bases and at J to 2 bases, leaving 9 bases not matched to a gene. There are 17 residues in the CDR3. DNA of the CDR3: TGTGCCAGCAGCGGCAGGTGGCTAGCGGGTAACACCGGGGAGCTGTTTTTT. Protein: CASSGRWLAGNTGELFF.

The gene calls are TRBV2 and TRBJ2-6; a possible D gene is TRBD1 (5 bases). Trimming took 5 bases from V and 4 from J, leaving 9 bases between them. Germline loops: CDR1 SNHLY, CDR2 FYNNEI. This CDR3 has 14 amino acids. CDR3 amino acids: CASSPGHGANVLTF. CDR3 bases: TGTGCCAGCAGTCCAGGGCACGGGGCCAACGTCCTGACTTTC. The entire variable domain, with the rest obtained from reference TRBV2 and TRBJ2-6, is as follows: EPEVTQTPSHQVTQMGQEVILRCVPISNHLYFYWYRQILGQKVEFLVSFYNNEISEKSEIFDDQFSVERPDGSNFTLKIRSTKLEDSAMYFCASSPGHGANVLTFGAGSRLTVL.

V usage is TRBV10-3 and J usage is TRBJ1-4; perhaps TRBD1 as D (6 bases). Germline CDR1 ENHRY, CDR2 SYGVKD. Trimming pared 3 bases from V and 8 bases from J, leaving 13 bases between. The CDR3 consists of 14 residues. CDR3 DNA sequence: TGTGCCATCAGTGATTCGGGGGCTGGGGAAAAACTGTTTTTT. This gives the protein CAISDSGAGEKLFF.

This clone came up once. V gene TRBV2 combines with J gene TRBJ1-5; D possibly corresponds to TRBD1 (5 bases). The germline V gene encodes CDR1 SNHLY and CDR2 FYNNEI. The CDR3 contains 11 residues. Trimming left V 4 bases short and J 14 bases short, with 12 bases between. The CDR3: CASSVGGTKHF. The DNA of the CDR3 is TGTGCCAGCAGTGTGGGTGGGACTAAGCATTTT.

The V gene is TRBV9, the J gene TRBJ2-5; TRBD2 aligns across 11 bases. CDR1 is SGDLS and CDR2 is YYNGEE in the germline V gene. CDR3 length: 15 amino acids. Trimming took 0 bases from V and 4 from J; bases not matched to a gene: 2. CDR3: CASSVELAGVETQYF. The DNA for the CDR3 is TGTGCCAGCAGCGTAGAACTAGCGGGGGTAGAGACCCAGTACTTC.

This chain uses TRBV5-1 with TRBJ2-5; no clear D. The CDR3 length is 15 residues. V was shortened by 0 bases and J by 1 base, with 10 bases between the two germline ends. Per the germline V gene, CDR1 is SGHRS and CDR2 is YFSETQ. The CDR3 nucleotides read TGCGCCAGCAGCTTGGTGTCGCTCAGCCAAGAGACCCAGTACTTC. Encoded protein: CASSLVSLSQETQYF.

This clone was counted once. The sample contains more than one DNA sequence encoding this CDR3. The chain couples TRBV18 to TRBJ1-2; maybe TRBD1 (5 bases). The V gene's germline CDR1 is KGHSH and CDR2 LQKENI. Trimming took off 3 bases at V and 2 bases at J, with 7 bases between the two ends. This CDR3 comprises 13 residues. CDR3 DNA: TGTGCCAGCTCACCGGGGCAAAACTATGGCTACACCTTC. Translation gives CASSPGQNYGYTF. The whole variable domain, filled in from reference TRBV18 and TRBJ1-2, reads NAGVMQNPRHLVRRRGQEARLRCSPMKGHSHVYWYRQLPEEGLKFMVYLQKENIIDESGMPKERFSAEFPKEGPSILRIQQVVRGDSAAYFCASSPGQNYGYTFGSGTRLTVV.

The chain joins TRBV27 to TRBJ1-6, with 8 bases fitting TRBD1. CDR1 is MNHEY, CDR2 SMNVEV, per germline (reference sequence). Unmatched junction bases numbered 12, after V lost 5 bases and J lost 0 bases. The CDR3 spans 19 residues. This CDR3 is CASSPRGQGHSSYNSPLHF. DNA of the CDR3: TGTGCCAGCAGTCCGCGAGGACAGGGCCATAGCTCCTATAATTCACCCCTCCACTTT.

V and J are TRBV19 and TRBJ2-3; D call uncertain. This CDR3 comprises 13 residues. Trimming left V 9 bases short and J 0 bases short, with 10 bases between. Germline CDR1 is LNHDA and CDR2 is SQIVND (reference sequence). In DNA, the CDR3 is TGTGCCAGCCAGTACCATAGCACAGATACGCAGTATTTT. Encoded protein: CASQYHSTDTQYF.

In this sample, this clone turned up once. Within the sample, other DNA sequences also encode this same CDR3. The chain has TRBV5-1 and TRBJ2-1; either TRBD1 or TRBD2 may fit D (6 bases each). This CDR3 region has 13 residues. Trimming took 0 bases from V and 7 from J, leaving 8 bases between them. CDR1 is SGHRS and CDR2 is YFSETQ in the germline V gene. The CDR3 spells CASSLVGGNEQFF. The CDR3 nucleotides are TGCGCCAGCAGCTTGGTAGGGGGGAATGAGCAGTTCTTC.

V and J are TRBV29-1 and TRBJ2-3; D might be TRBD2 (5 bases). This CDR3 comprises 10 residues. The V end was cut by 4 bases, the J end by 13 bases, with 12 bases between. In germline, CDR1 is SQVTM, CDR2 ANQGSEA. CDR3 nucleotides: TGCAGCGTTGGAGGGAAGGCAAAGTATTTT. It specifies CSVGGKAKYF.

DNA for the CDR3: TGTGCCAGCAGCGTAGAACAGCCCTCGAACACCGGGGAGCTGTTTTTT. This encodes CASSVEQPSNTGELFF. This rearrangement joins TRBV9 to TRBJ2-2; D is undetermined. CDR3 length: 16 residues. CDR1 and CDR2 (germline): SGDLS, YYNGEE. The V and J ends lost 0 bases and 0 bases respectively, with 9 bases between them.

The genes are TRBV7-9 and TRBJ2-3; D not certain. CDR1 and CDR2 from the germline V gene are SEHNR and FQNEAQ (reference sequence). Trimming stripped 3 bases from V and 14 bases from J, with 12 bases between. The CDR3 loop spans 11 amino acids. CDR3 bases: TGTGCCAGCAGCTTTAAGGAAATTGTGTATTTT. This sequence encodes CASSFKEIVYF. The full variable domain, its missing parts supplied by reference TRBV7-9 and TRBJ2-3, is DTGVSQNPRHKITKRGQNVTFRCDPISEHNRLYWYRQTLGQGPEFLTYFQNEAQLEKSRLLSDRFSAERPKGSFSTLEIQRTEQGDSAMYLCASSFKEIVYFGPGTRLTVL.

This chain joins TRBV7-9 and TRBJ2-2; a possible D gene is TRBD2 (7 bases). Deletions cut 8 bases from V and 2 bases from J, with 18 bases between. CDR3 size: 16 residues. Per the germline V gene, CDR1 is SEHNR and CDR2 is FQNEAQ (reference sequence). This CDR3 is CASLSFWGGNTGELFF. The CDR3 region has the DNA TGTGCCAGCCTTTCGTTTTGGGGGGGCAACACCGGGGAGCTGTTTTTT.

For this clone: This sample also contains other DNA sequences that code for the same CDR3. This chain links TRBV6-1 with TRBJ1-3; D uncertain. This CDR3 is 14 amino acids long. Trimming cost V 3 bases and J 0 bases, with 6 bases left between them. CDR1 and CDR2 (germline): MNHNS, SASEGT. The CDR3 protein is CASSEGRSGNTIYF. CDR3 nucleotides: TGTGCCAGCAGTGAGGGCCGCTCTGGAAACACCATATATTTT.

The chain combines TRBV29-1 with TRBJ1-1; no clear D. The CDR3 is 14 residues long. Trimming removed 5 bases at V and 5 bases at J, with 18 bases between. Germline lookup yields CDR1 SQVTM and CDR2 ANQGSEA. The DNA for the CDR3 is TGCAGCGTTAACCTCCAAGGTGGGAGGACTGAAGCTTTCTTT. Its protein is CSVNLQGGRTEAFF. The full variable domain, its missing parts supplied by reference TRBV29-1 and TRBJ1-1, is SAVISQKPSRDICQRGTSLTIQCQVDSQVTMMFWYRQQPGQSLTLIATANQGSEATYESGFVIDKFPISRPNLTFSTLTVSNMSPEDSSIYLCSVNLQGGRTEAFFGQGTRLTVV.

The CDR3 coding sequence is TGTGCCAGCAGCTTTAGCAGGGAAAACTCTGGAAACACCATATATTTT. Protein sequence: CASSFSRENSGNTIYF. The chain joins TRBV7-9 to TRBJ1-3; TRBD1 is a possible D gene (5 bases). The CDR3 length is 16 residues. The V gene lost 3 bases and the J gene lost 0 bases, with 12 bases spanning the gap. Germline lookup yields CDR1 SEHNR and CDR2 FQNEAQ (reference sequence).

V gene TRBV5-1 combines with J gene TRBJ2-1; D gene unclear. Trimming cost V 0 bases and J 0 bases, with 10 bases left between them. Germline assignment: CDR1 SGHRS and CDR2 YFSETQ. This CDR3 is 16 amino acids long. CDR3 loop: CASSLGRPSSYNEQFF. The DNA for the CDR3 is TGCGCCAGCAGCTTGGGTCGACCTAGCTCCTACAATGAGCAGTTCTTC.

The chain combines TRBV6-1 with TRBJ1-2; a possible D gene is TRBD1 (5 bases). Germline CDR1 MNHNS, CDR2 SASEGT. This CDR3 is built from 14 residues. Trimming left V 10 bases short and J 0 bases short, with 15 bases between. CDR3 sequence: CATIRDPANYGYTF. The DNA for the CDR3 is TGTGCCACCATCAGGGACCCAGCTAACTATGGCTACACCTTC.